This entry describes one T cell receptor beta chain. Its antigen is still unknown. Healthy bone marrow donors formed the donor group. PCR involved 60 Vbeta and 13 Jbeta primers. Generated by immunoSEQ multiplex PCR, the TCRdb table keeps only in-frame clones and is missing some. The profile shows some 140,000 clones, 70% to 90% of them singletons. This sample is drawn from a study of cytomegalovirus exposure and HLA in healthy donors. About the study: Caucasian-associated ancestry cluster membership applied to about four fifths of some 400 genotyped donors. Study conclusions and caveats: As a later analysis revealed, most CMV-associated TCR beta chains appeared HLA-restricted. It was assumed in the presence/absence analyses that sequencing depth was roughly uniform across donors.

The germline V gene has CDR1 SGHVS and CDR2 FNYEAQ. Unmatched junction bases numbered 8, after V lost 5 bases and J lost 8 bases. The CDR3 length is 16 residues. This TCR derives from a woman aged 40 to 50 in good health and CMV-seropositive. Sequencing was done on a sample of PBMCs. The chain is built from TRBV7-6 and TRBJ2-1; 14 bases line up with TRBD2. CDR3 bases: TGTGCCAGCAGCGCACGACTAGCGGGAGGGCGGGATGAGCAGTTCTTC. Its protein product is CASSARLAGGRDEQFF. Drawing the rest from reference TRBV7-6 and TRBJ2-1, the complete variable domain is GAGVSQSPRYKVTKRGQDVALRCDPISGHVSLYWYRQALGQGPEFLTYFNYEAQQDKSGLPNDRFSAERPEGSISTLTIQRTEQRDSAMYRCASSARLAGGRDEQFFGPGTRLTVL.